The TCR beta chain under discussion was sequenced for a study of cytomegalovirus exposure and HLA in healthy donors. On the study more broadly: In terms of ancestry, the Caucasian-associated cluster contained roughly 80% of the roughly 360 genotyped donors. General study results and limits: In a later analysis, TCR beta V- and J-gene trimming was associated with a missense DCLRE1C variant.

The germline CDR1 and CDR2 sequences are SGHKS and YYEKEE (reference sequence). This CDR3 contains 13 residues. V trimming: 7 bases; J trimming: 6 bases; junction bases outside the gene matches: 3. Vbeta (60) and Jbeta (13) primers were used in the PCR. The table came from immunoSEQ multiplex PCR; TCRdb's copy has only in-frame clones and leaves some out. The top ten hold about 2.7% of the sample, which has 150,000 to 200,000 clones, roughly 70% seen once. Regarding donors, all were healthy bone marrow donors. To note about this clone: The antigen is not known.

Sequencing input: PBMCs. The genes are TRBV5-5 and TRBJ2-2; TRBD1 agrees at 10 bases. This clonotype was sampled from a woman in her forties or fifties in good health and CMV-seropositive. The chain's CDR3 is CASRQGASGELFF. The CDR3 nucleotides are TGTGCCAGCCGACAGGGGGCCTCCGGGGAGCTGTTTTTT.